The 26 T cell receptor beta chains reported below all come from one sample, sequenced in a study of blood T cell repertoires in COVID-19. The table came from immunoSEQ multiplex PCR; TCRdb's copy has only in-frame clones and leaves some out. The table records some 130,000 clones, 80% of them present only once. Specimen: peripheral blood. These receptors were collected from a man in his 70s with acute or convalescent COVID-19.

In regard to this clone: A read error may produce the germline difference seen at one junction end. The chain couples TRBV12-3 or TRBV12-4 to TRBJ1-4, with TRBD1 matching 7 bases. The CDR3 is 12 amino acids. The CDR3 coding sequence is TGTGCCAGCAGTTCCGCGACAGGGCCGTTCAATTTT. Its translation is CASSSATGPFNF.

A few counts support this clone. V and J are TRBV11-2 and TRBJ1-1; D remains unclear. This CDR3 region has 14 residues. The ends were cut back, 5 bases at V and 1 base at J, with 11 bases in the middle. CDR1 and CDR2 (germline): SGHAT, FQNNGV. CDR3 protein: CASSPLLANTEAFF. The CDR3 region has the DNA TGTGCCAGCAGCCCCTTGTTGGCGAACACTGAAGCTTTCTTT.

The V call is TRBV3-1 (or the pseudogene TRBV3-2), the J call TRBJ2-5, with 12 positions matching TRBD2. V lost 4 bases to trimming and J lost 4 bases; unmatched junction nucleotides: 13. The CDR3 consists of 18 residues. Looked up from germline, CDR1 is LGHDT and CDR2 is YNNKEL (reference sequence). CDR3 in DNA: TGTGCCAGCAGCCGGGTCCCTTCTAGCGGGGGGGCCAGAGAGACCCAGTACTTC. Translation: CASSRVPSSGGARETQYF.

The rearrangement joins TRBV4-2 to TRBJ1-2; TRBD1 might be the D (6 bases). The V end lost 2 bases, the J end lost 8 bases, and 15 bases lay between the germline ends. The germline CDR1 and CDR2 sequences are LGHNA and YNFKEQ. The CDR3 has 14 amino acids. The CDR3 coding sequence is TGTGCCAGCAGCCAAACCCTAGGGGGAGGGGGCTACACCTTC. Translating gives CASSQTLGGGGYTF.

The chain couples TRBV5-5 to TRBJ1-4; the D is unclear. Germline V gene lookup returns CDR1 SGHKS and CDR2 YYEKEE (reference sequence). Trimming pared 1 base from V and 4 bases from J, leaving 11 bases between. The length of the CDR3 is 15 residues. The CDR3 reads CASSLLGADNEKLFF. Written as DNA, the CDR3 is TGTGCCAGCAGCTTGCTGGGCGCAGATAATGAAAAACTGTTTTTT.

V usage is TRBV25-1 and J usage is TRBJ2-7, with D perhaps matching TRBD1 (6 bases). V shed 2 bases and J shed 0 bases, with 20 bases lying between them. Germline V lookup: CDR1 MGHDK, CDR2 SYGVNS. The CDR3 totals 18 residues. Here the CDR3 reads CASSEAAGVGTSSYEQYF. The CDR3 region has the DNA TGTGCCAGCAGTGAAGCGGCTGGCGTGGGGACATCCTCCTACGAGCAGTACTTC.

V and J are TRBV10-2 and TRBJ1-6; the match to TRBD1 covers 10 bases. The CDR3 loop spans 14 amino acids. J was trimmed by 6 bases and V by 5 bases; bases with no gene match: 1. Germline V CDR1 and CDR2: WSHSY, SAAADI. This chain's CDR3 is CASSRQGANSPLHF. The CDR3 DNA is TGCGCCAGCAGTAGACAGGGGGCTAATTCACCCCTCCACTTT.

V usage is TRBV29-1 and J usage is TRBJ1-1; D possibly corresponds to TRBD1 (6 bases). This CDR3 has 13 amino acids. Germline CDR1 and CDR2: SQVTM and ANQGSEA. V shed 2 bases and J shed 9 bases, with 16 bases lying between them. CDR3 coding DNA: TGCAGCGTTGAAAGGGACAAGGGTTCCCAAGCTTTCTTT. As protein: CSVERDKGSQAFF.

This clone was detected a few times. This chain joins TRBV30 and TRBJ2-7, with D possibly matching TRBD2 (5 bases). The CDR3 length is 12 residues. Trimming shortened V by 5 bases and J by 4 bases, and 12 bases separated the two germline ends. Germline lookup yields CDR1 GTSNPN and CDR2 SVGIG (reference sequence). CDR3 region: CAWSRRTYEQYF. The CDR3 DNA follows: TGTGCCTGGTCCAGAAGGACTTACGAGCAGTACTTC.

V usage is TRBV6-5 and J usage is TRBJ1-4, with 7 positions matching TRBD1. The CDR3 sequence is 14 residues long. Trimming at V came to 7 bases and at J to 3 bases, leaving 5 bases not matched to a gene. CDR1 is MNHEY, CDR2 SVGAGI, per germline. This CDR3 is CASTRDRPNEKLFF. DNA of the CDR3: TGTGCCAGCACGCGGGACAGACCTAATGAAAAACTGTTTTTT.

Ten or more counts support this clone. The rearrangement links TRBV5-6 to TRBJ1-2; a possible D gene is TRBD1 (5 bases). Germline values: CDR1 SGHDT, CDR2 YYEEEE. V lost 0 bases to trimming and J lost 4 bases, with 10 bases between them. The CDR3 sequence is 14 residues long. The CDR3, as DNA: TGTGCCAGCAGCTTGGCGGGGGGAAGCTATGGCTACACCTTC. Translation gives CASSLAGGSYGYTF.

The V gene is TRBV6-5, the J gene TRBJ1-3, with no clear D. Trimming pared 6 bases from V and 0 bases from J, leaving 9 bases between. The CDR3 runs to 14 residues. Germline CDR1 MNHEY, CDR2 SVGAGI. CDR3 sequence reads: CASRLRSSGNTIYF. The CDR3 coding sequence is TGTGCCAGCAGACTCCGGAGCTCTGGAAACACCATATATTTT.

J is TRBJ1-6 and V is TRBV7-2; D possibly corresponds to TRBD1 (6 bases). V gave up 4 bases and J gave up 6 bases, with 7 bases separating them. From germline, CDR1 is SGHTA and CDR2 FQGNSA. The CDR3 totals 13 residues. CDR3: CASSSRGNSPLHF. For the CDR3, the DNA is TGTGCCAGCAGCTCCAGGGGTAATTCACCCCTCCACTTT.

The chain employs TRBV6-5 and TRBJ2-2; 10 bases align to TRBD1. The germline V gene has CDR1 MNHEY and CDR2 SVGAGI. J gave up 5 bases and V 6 bases, and 6 bases lay outside the gene matches. This CDR3 has 15 residues. The CDR3 bases are TGTGCCAGCAGGAGACAGGGGGCACGGACCGGGGAGCTGTTTTTT. It translates to CASRRQGARTGELFF.

In this sample, this clone turned up a few times. The chain combines TRBV5-1 with TRBJ2-3; 9 bases map to TRBD2. CDR1 is SGHRS and CDR2 is YFSETQ in the germline V gene. The V segment lost 5 bases and the J segment 3 bases; nucleotides outside the gene matches: 16. There are 18 residues in the CDR3. The CDR3 DNA follows: TGCGCCAGCAGAGCTCCGGTGGCGGGGGGGCTTCGGACAGATACGCAGTATTTT. Encoded protein: CASRAPVAGGLRTDTQYF.

The chain combines TRBV5-1 with TRBJ1-6; D remains unclear. From germline, CDR1 is SGHRS and CDR2 YFSETQ. The CDR3 has 16 amino acids. The germline V and J ends were trimmed by 4 bases and 0 bases, with 11 bases remaining between them. As DNA, the CDR3 is TGCGCCAGCAGCCCGGACTCGAGCTCCTATAATTCACCCCTCCACTTT. Amino acid sequence: CASSPDSSSYNSPLHF.

The chain links TRBV9 to TRBJ1-5; D is ambiguous. The CDR3 is made up of 13 amino acids. Trimming pared 8 bases from V and 5 bases from J, leaving 14 bases between. The V gene's germline CDR1 is SGDLS and CDR2 YYNGEE. CDR3 bases: TGTGCCAGTGCCGAGACGGAGGATCAGCCCCAGCATTTT. Translating it yields CASAETEDQPQHF.

A few counts support this clone. V is TRBV10-3 and J is TRBJ1-5; D is perhaps TRBD1 (6 bases). This CDR3 spans 15 amino acids. The V gene lost 3 bases and the J gene lost 8 bases, with 17 bases spanning the gap. CDR1 and CDR2 (germline): ENHRY, SYGVKD. CDR3 nucleotides: TGTGCCATCAGTGAAAACAGGGAGAGGATCGAGCCCCAGCATTTT. Its protein product is CAISENRERIEPQHF.

The chain couples TRBV5-1 to TRBJ2-2, with D perhaps matching TRBD1 (5 bases). This CDR3 region has 14 residues. Per the germline V gene, CDR1 is SGHRS and CDR2 is YFSETQ. Trimming stripped 2 bases from V and 4 bases from J, with 9 bases between. The CDR3 region is CASSFPGFTGELFF. The CDR3, as DNA: TGCGCCAGCAGCTTTCCAGGGTTCACCGGGGAGCTGTTTTTT. Full variable domain (outside the CDR3, taken from reference TRBV5-1 and TRBJ2-2): KAGVTQTPRYLIKTRGQQVTLSCSPISGHRSVSWYQQTPGQGLQFLFEYFSETQRNKGNFPGRFSGRQFSNSRSEMNVSTLELGDSALYLCASSFPGFTGELFFGEGSRLTVL.

CDR3 bases: TGTGCCTGGAGCCCCTGGGCTAGCGGGGGGGTTCCAGATACGCAGTATTTT. As protein: CAWSPWASGGVPDTQYF. The chain is built from TRBV30 and TRBJ2-3; 12 nucleotides align to TRBD2. Germline CDR1 and CDR2: GTSNPN and SVGIG (reference sequence). The CDR3 is made up of 17 amino acids. V dropped 3 bases and J dropped 4; count of bases not matched to a gene: 11.

The chain couples TRBV7-2 to TRBJ2-2; TRBD2 is a possible D gene (6 bases). The CDR3 is 16 amino acids. Germline CDR1 and CDR2: SGHTA and FQGNSA. V lost 4 bases, J lost 3 bases, and 15 bases lay in between. CDR3 residues: CASSSGARDYTGELFF. In DNA form, the CDR3 reads TGTGCCAGCAGCTCCGGGGCGCGGGATTACACCGGGGAGCTGTTTTTT.

The rearrangement joins TRBV5-1 to TRBJ1-2; unclear D gene. The CDR3 spans 13 residues. Germline lookup yields CDR1 SGHRS and CDR2 YFSETQ. Trimming left V 0 bases short and J 1 base short, with 4 bases between. The CDR3 loop reads CASSLGLNYGYTF. CDR3 bases: TGCGCCAGCAGCTTGGGTCTTAACTATGGCTACACCTTC.

This clone was counted once. This chain joins TRBV15 and TRBJ2-1; 8 bases fit TRBD2. V was pared by 0 bases and J by 9 bases, with 7 bases of the junction left unmatched. The V gene's germline CDR1 is LNHNV and CDR2 YYDKDF (reference sequence). CDR3 length: 15 amino acids. CDR3 residues: CATSRDDFGGAEQFF. CDR3 DNA: TGTGCCACCAGCAGAGATGACTTCGGGGGGGCTGAGCAGTTCTTC.

The chain recombines TRBV7-3 with TRBJ2-3; 13 bases align to TRBD2. This CDR3 region has 16 residues. Germline V gene sequence: CDR1 SGHTA, CDR2 FQGTGA. The J segment lost 7 bases and the V segment lost 1 base, leaving 5 bases of the junction unmatched. CDR3: CASSLSTSGGANTQYF. CDR3 nucleotide sequence: TGTGCCAGCAGCTTAAGTACTAGCGGGGGGGCGAATACGCAGTATTTT. Variable domain in full (rest from reference TRBV7-3 and TRBJ2-3): GAGVSQTPSNKVTEKGKYVELRCDPISGHTALYWYRQSLGQGPEFLIYFQGTGAADDSGLPNDRFFAVRPEGSVSTLKIQRTERGDSAVYLCASSLSTSGGANTQYFGPGTRLTVL.

The chain uses TRBV9 and TRBJ2-1; a possible D gene is TRBD2 (6 bases). The CDR3 totals 17 residues. V gave up 3 bases and J gave up 4 bases, with 20 bases separating them. Germline CDR1 and CDR2: SGDLS and YYNGEE. The CDR3 spells CASSESPLSGGYNEQFF. The CDR3 DNA sequence: TGTGCCAGCAGCGAGTCCCCTCTGAGTGGAGGGTACAATGAGCAGTTCTTC.

V and J are TRBV12-5 and TRBJ1-4; D is unresolved. CDR3 length: 11 residues. The germline V gene has CDR1 LGHNT and CDR2 FRNRAP. The V end lost 4 bases, the J end lost 14 bases, and 11 bases lay between the germline ends. For the CDR3, the DNA is TGTGCTAGTGGTTCCCCGGATAGCCTGTTTTTT. This encodes CASGSPDSLFF.